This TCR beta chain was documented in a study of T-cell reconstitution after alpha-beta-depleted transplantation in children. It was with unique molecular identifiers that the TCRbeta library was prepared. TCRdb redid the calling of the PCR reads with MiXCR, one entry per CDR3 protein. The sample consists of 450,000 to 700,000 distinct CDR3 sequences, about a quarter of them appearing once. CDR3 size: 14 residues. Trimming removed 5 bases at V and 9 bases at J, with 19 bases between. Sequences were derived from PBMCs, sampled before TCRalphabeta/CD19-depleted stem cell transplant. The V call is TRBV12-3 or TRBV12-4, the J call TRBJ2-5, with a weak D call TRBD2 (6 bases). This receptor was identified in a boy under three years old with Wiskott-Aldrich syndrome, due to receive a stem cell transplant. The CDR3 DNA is TGTGCCAGCAGTCCCCCCCTTCGGGGGTGGGCCCAGTACTTC. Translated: CASSPPLRGWAQYF.